Reported below is one T cell receptor beta chain. Its antigen remains unknown. With 5 bases removed from V and 5 bases from J, the gap between germline ends came to 13 bases. CDR1 is SQVTM and CDR2 is ANQGSEA in the germline V gene. This CDR3 has 13 amino acids. A universal primer site came from template switching; cDNA carried unique molecular identifiers. One entry per CDR3 protein results from TCRdb running MiXCR on the 5' RACE reads. The sample has 460,000 or so distinct CDR3 sequences, 12% to 15% seen once. This record belongs to a study of identical twins. Study-level points and caveats: Abundant cord blood beta clonotypes carried fewer insertions; memory repertoires showed none.

Separately, the same data were catalogued under a study of yellow fever vaccine responses in identical twins.

V usage is TRBV29-1 and J usage is TRBJ1-5; D unclear. The sequence derives from a young woman in good health. The sequenced material came from CD4+ T cells sorted from blood. The CDR3 DNA follows: TGCAGCGTTAAGGATGAACGGCATCAGCCCCAGCATTTT. Protein product: CSVKDERHQPQHF.